Listed below are T cell receptor beta chains from one sample, sequenced in a study of T cells in Graves' hyperthyroidism and ophthalmopathy. Using its own MiXCR run on the multiplex PCR reads, TCRdb lists one record per CDR3 protein. The sample gives approximately 600,000 distinct CDR3 sequences, less than 25% of which show up once; 34% is in the top ten. The sequencing sample was made of blood. These receptors were collected from a man aged 25-45 years with Graves' ophthalmopathy. Each CDR3 is given with its conserved first and last residue. The D gene is left open where the match is weak. Some rows have no size entry. The others give once, few or many, or a class for an expanded clone.

TRBJ2-7	TRBD1	few	TRBV7-8	TGTGCCAGCAGCTCGTACGCCGGGACAGGGGAGAGAGTCTACGAGCAGTACTTC	CASSSYAGTGERVYEQYF
TRBJ2-3	.	.	TRBV20-1	TGCAGTGGCGCTCGGGGAACAGATACGCAGTATTTT	CSGARGTDTQYF
TRBJ2-4	TRBD1	many	TRBV30	TGTGCCTGGAGTGAGTCAGGGGGAAACATTCAGTACTTC	CAWSESGGNIQYF
TRBJ1-1	.	.	TRBV28	TGTGCCAGCAGTCTTAACTTGGGTGAAGCTTTCTTT	CASSLNLGEAFF
TRBJ2-2	.	.	TRBV2	TGTGCCAGCAGTGGGCTGTATAACACCGGGGAGCTGTTTTTT	CASSGLYNTGELFF
TRBJ2-1	.	.	TRBV28	TGTGCCAGCAGTTTTGATGGGGGAGAGAACTCTCCCTACAATGAGCAGTTCTTC	CASSFDGGENSPYNEQFF
TRBJ2-7	.	few	TRBV29-1	TGCAGCGTTGAAGCCCCCGGGGGCCTGGGCGAGCAGTACTTC	CSVEAPGGLGEQYF
TRBJ1-6	.	few	TRBV5-1	TGCGCCAGCAGCTTGAGGTCCGGCAGTAGCCGTTCGGATTCACCCCTCCACTTT	CASSLRSGSSRSDSPLHF
TRBJ1-5	.	.	TRBV18	TGTGCCAGCTCATCGACAGTTCTCAATCAGCCCCAGCATTTT	CASSSTVLNQPQHF
TRBJ1-4	.	.	TRBV12-3/TRBV12-4	TGTGTCAGCAGTTCCCAGCTACATGAAAAACTGTTTTTT	CVSSSQLHEKLFF
TRBJ1-6	TRBD1	many	TRBV7-9	TGTGCCAGCAGCTTAGGAGGGGACAGGTTTTCACCCCTCCACTTT	CASSLGGDRFSPLHF
TRBJ2-3	TRBD2	many	TRBV30	TGTGCCTGGAGACTAGCGGGAGCCGGAGATACGCAGTATTTT	CAWRLAGAGDTQYF
TRBJ1-5	TRBD1	many	TRBV20-1	TGCAGTGCTCTACAGGGGGGGCAGCCCCAGCATTTT	CSALQGGQPQHF
TRBJ1-5	.	.	TRBV5-5	TGTGCCAGCAGCCGGACAGTTAGCAATCAGCCCCAGCATTTT	CASSRTVSNQPQHF
TRBJ2-5	.	many	TRBV12-3/TRBV12-4	TGTGCCAGCAGTCGCTCAGAGACCCAGTACTTC	CASSRSETQYF
TRBJ1-1	TRBD1	many	TRBV28	TGTGCCAGCACCTCCAGGGGGAAGGGGAACACTGAAGCTTTCTTT	CASTSRGKGNTEAFF
TRBJ1-5	.	.	TRBV20-1	TGCAGTGCGATGGGTGGTCGGAATCAGCCCCAGCATTTT	CSAMGGRNQPQHF
TRBJ2-1	TRBD2	.	TRBV12-3/TRBV12-4	TGTGCCAGCAGTCCCCTTATGACTAGCGGGAGGGCCAATGAGCAGTTCTTC	CASSPLMTSGRANEQFF
TRBJ2-7	.	once	TRBV28	TGTGCCAGCTCAATCAGGGGCCCCGGGTACGAGCAGTACTTC	CASSIRGPGYEQYF
TRBJ2-7	.	many	TRBV20-1	TGCAGTGCTAGTACCACCGGGTCCTACTCCTACGAGCAGTACTTC	CSASTTGSYSYEQYF
TRBJ1-2	.	few	TRBV5-6	TGTGCCAGCAGCTTTAGGGTTTTTGGTGGCTACACCTTC	CASSFRVFGGYTF
TRBJ2-7	.	many	TRBV11-2	TGTGCCAGCAGCTTAGGTTACGGTGGGATCTCCTACGAGCAGTACTTC	CASSLGYGGISYEQYF